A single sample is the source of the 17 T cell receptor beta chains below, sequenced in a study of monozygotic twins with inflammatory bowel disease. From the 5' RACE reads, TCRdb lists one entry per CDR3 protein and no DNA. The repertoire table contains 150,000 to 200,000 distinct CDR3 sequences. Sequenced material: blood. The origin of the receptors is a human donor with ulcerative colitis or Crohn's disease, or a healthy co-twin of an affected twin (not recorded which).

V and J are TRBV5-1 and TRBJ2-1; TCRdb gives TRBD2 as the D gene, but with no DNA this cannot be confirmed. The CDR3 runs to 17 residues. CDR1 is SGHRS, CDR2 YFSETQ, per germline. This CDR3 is CASSLGVGGGRAEEQFF.

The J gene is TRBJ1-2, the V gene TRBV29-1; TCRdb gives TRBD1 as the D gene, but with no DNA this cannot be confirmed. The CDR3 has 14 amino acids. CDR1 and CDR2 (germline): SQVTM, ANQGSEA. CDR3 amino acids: CSVPNGTPVLGYTF.

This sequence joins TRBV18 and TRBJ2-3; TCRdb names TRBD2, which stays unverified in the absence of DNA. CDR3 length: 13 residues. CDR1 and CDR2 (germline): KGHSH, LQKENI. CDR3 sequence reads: CASSPRTSDTQYF.

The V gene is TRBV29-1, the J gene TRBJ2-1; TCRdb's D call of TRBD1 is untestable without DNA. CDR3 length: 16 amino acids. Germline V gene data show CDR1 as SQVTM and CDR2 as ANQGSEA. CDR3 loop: CSVEGKGQASYNEQFF.

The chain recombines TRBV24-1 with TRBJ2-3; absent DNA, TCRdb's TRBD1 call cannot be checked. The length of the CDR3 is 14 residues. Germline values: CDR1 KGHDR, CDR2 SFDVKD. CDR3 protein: CATSDGTRTDTQYF.

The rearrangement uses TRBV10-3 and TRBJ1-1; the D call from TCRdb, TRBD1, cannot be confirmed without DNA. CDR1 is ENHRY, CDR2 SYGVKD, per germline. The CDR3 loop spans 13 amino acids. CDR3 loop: CAISDLQGTEAFF.

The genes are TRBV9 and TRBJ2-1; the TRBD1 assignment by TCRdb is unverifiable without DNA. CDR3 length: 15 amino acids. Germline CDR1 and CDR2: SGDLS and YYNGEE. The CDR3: CASSVGRGNRDEQFF.

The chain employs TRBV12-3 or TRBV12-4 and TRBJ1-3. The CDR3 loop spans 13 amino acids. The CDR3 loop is CASSLSEGNTIYF.

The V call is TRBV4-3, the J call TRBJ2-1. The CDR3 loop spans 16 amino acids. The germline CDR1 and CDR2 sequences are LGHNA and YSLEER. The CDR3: CASSQVLGRDNNEQFF.

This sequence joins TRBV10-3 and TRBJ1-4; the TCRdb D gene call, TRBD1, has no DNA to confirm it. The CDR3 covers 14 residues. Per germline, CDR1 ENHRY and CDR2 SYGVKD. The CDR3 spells CAISEDRTNEKLFF.

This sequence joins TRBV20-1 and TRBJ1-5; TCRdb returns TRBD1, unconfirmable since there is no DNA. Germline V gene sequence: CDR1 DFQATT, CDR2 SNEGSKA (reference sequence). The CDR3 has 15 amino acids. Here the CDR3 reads CSARDYWTGGQPQHF.

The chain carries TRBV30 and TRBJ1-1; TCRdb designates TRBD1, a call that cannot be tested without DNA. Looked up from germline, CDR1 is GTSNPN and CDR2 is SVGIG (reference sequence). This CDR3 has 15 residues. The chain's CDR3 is CAWNLGDRGYTEAFF.

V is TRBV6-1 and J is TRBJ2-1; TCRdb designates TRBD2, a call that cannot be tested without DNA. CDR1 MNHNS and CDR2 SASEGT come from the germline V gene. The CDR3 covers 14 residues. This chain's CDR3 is CASSVSLAGNEQFF.

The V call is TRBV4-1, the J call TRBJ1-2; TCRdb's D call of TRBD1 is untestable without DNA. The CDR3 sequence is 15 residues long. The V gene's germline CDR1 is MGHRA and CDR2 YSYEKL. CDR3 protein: CASSQPTGFTYGYTF.

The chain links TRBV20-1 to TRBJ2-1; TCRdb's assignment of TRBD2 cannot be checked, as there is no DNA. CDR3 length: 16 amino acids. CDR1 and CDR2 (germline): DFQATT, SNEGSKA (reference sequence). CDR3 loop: CSANNPSGRILHEQFF.

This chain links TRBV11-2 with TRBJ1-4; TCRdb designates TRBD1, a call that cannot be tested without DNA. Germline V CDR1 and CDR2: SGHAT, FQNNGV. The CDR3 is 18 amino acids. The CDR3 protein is CASSSTAYRGSEDEKLFF.

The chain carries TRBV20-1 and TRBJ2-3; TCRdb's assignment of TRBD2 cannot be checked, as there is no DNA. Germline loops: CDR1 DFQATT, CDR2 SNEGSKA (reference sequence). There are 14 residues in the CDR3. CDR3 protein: CSARGRELQDTQYF.